This passage covers 10 T cell receptor beta chains from one sample sequenced in a study of CD8 T cells in Susac syndrome. RNA, at about 0.45 to 1 ug, was reverse transcribed with random hexamers. TCRdb redid the calling of the immunoSEQ multiplex PCR reads with MiXCR, one entry per CDR3 protein. The table records 150,000 to 180,000 distinct CDR3 sequences, approximately 95% of them present only once. Sequenced sample: CD4+ T cells from PBMCs. The origin of the receptors is a human donor with Susac syndrome.

The chain uses TRBV3-1 and TRBJ2-7, with D possibly TRBD2 on 7 matching bases. Germline loops: CDR1 LGHDT, CDR2 YNNKEL (reference sequence). The CDR3 totals 13 residues. V was pared by 1 base and J by 6 bases, with 10 bases between. For the CDR3, the DNA is TGTGCCAGCAGCCAAGGGGGGGGCCGCGAGCAGTACTTC. It yields the protein CASSQGGGREQYF.

In this sample, this clonotype turned up once. The rearrangement links TRBV29-1 to TRBJ1-4; TRBD1 agrees at 9 bases. This CDR3 has 15 amino acids. Germline CDR1 and CDR2: SQVTM and ANQGSEA. V dropped 6 bases and J dropped 4; count of bases not matched to a gene: 9. The CDR3 DNA sequence: TGCAGCGTGGAGCTCAACAGGGGGCGTAATGAAAAACTGTTTTTT. Translated, it gives CSVELNRGRNEKLFF.

This clonotype was counted once. The chain couples TRBV11-1 to TRBJ2-1; 8 bases fit TRBD1. J gave up 7 bases and V 1 base, and 0 bases lay outside the gene matches. In germline, CDR1 is SGHAT, CDR2 FQDESV (reference sequence). The CDR3 extends over 13 amino acids. For the CDR3, the DNA is TGTGCCAGCAGCTTAGGGACAGGGAATGAGCAGTTCTTC. It is translated as CASSLGTGNEQFF. The full variable domain, its missing parts supplied by reference TRBV11-1 and TRBJ2-1, is EAEVAQSPRYKITEKSQAVAFWCDPISGHATLYWYRQILGQGPELLVQFQDESVVDDSQLPKDRFSAERLKGVDSTLKIQPAELGDSAMYLCASSLGTGNEQFFGPGTRLTVL.

The chain carries TRBV13 and TRBJ2-1; 9 bases fit TRBD2. Trimming took 5 bases from V and 7 from J; bases not matched to a gene: 6. This CDR3 is built from 14 residues. Germline V gene lookup returns CDR1 PRHDT and CDR2 FYEKMQ (reference sequence). The CDR3 DNA sequence: TGTGCCAGCAGCCGACGCGGGGGGGTAAATGAGCAGTTCTTC. As protein: CASSRRGGVNEQFF.

The chain couples TRBV15 to TRBJ2-1, with D perhaps TRBD2 (6 bases). In germline, CDR1 is LNHNV, CDR2 YYDKDF (reference sequence). Trimming cost V 8 bases and J 8 bases, with 22 bases left between them. This CDR3 has 15 amino acids. The CDR3 bases are TGTGCCACCGCATCCGGGAGAAGGAATGGCGATGAGCAGTTCTTC. Translation: CATASGRRNGDEQFF.

The rearrangement uses TRBV12-3 or TRBV12-4 and TRBJ1-6; D is uncertain. V lost 1 base, J lost 12 bases, and 10 bases lay in between. CDR3 size: 13 residues. CDR3 residues: CASSLGGHLPLHF. CDR3 bases: TGTGCCAGCAGTTTAGGTGGGCACTTACCCCTCCACTTT.

The V gene is TRBV6-6, the J gene TRBJ2-5, with D uncertain. Trimming took 6 bases from V and 5 from J, leaving 16 bases between them. The CDR3 sequence is 14 residues long. The germline CDR1 and CDR2 sequences are MNHNY and SVGAGI (reference sequence). Here the CDR3 DNA reads TGTGCCAGCAGACTGGGCCCGACCCCGGAGACCCAGTACTTC. It translates to CASRLGPTPETQYF.

The V gene is TRBV29-1, the J gene TRBJ1-2; the D gene is possibly TRBD1 (6 bases). The CDR3 extends over 13 amino acids. Germline CDR1 reads SQVTM; CDR2 reads ANQGSEA. V was pared by 7 bases and J by 3 bases, with 15 bases between. The chain's CDR3 is CSALGASDYGYTF. In nucleotides, the CDR3 is TGCAGCGCCTTGGGGGCATCGGACTATGGCTACACCTTC.

This chain links TRBV20-1 with TRBJ1-3, with no clear D. The CDR3 has 12 amino acids. V dropped 3 bases and J dropped 4 bases, with 7 bases sitting between them. Germline CDR1 and CDR2: DFQATT and SNEGSKA (reference sequence). CDR3 nucleotide sequence: TGCAGTGCTAGTCCCGAAGGAAACACCATATATTTT. Translated, it gives CSASPEGNTIYF.

The chain employs TRBV9 and TRBJ2-3; D is possibly TRBD1 or TRBD2 (6 bases each). The germline CDR1 and CDR2 sequences are SGDLS and YYNGEE. Trimming stripped 6 bases from V and 0 bases from J, with 14 bases between. CDR3 length: 15 amino acids. The CDR3 reads CASTIGGSSTDTQYF. The CDR3 coding sequence is TGTGCCAGCACCATAGGGGGGTCTAGCACAGATACGCAGTATTTT.